The TCR beta chain described here comes from a study of CD8+CD57+ T cells in acquired aplastic anemia. CDR3 and TCR beta VDJ profiling relied on genomic DNA as the template. TCRdb recomputed calls from the reads with MiXCR, one row per CDR3 protein. The top ten hold around 17% of the sample, which has about 58,000 distinct CDR3 sequences, about 56% seen once. This clonotype was observed at least ten times. V lost 3 bases and J lost 3, with 8 bases in between. The CDR3 runs to 13 residues. In germline, CDR1 is SGHNT, CDR2 YENEEA. Previously, flow cytometry had revealed CD8+CD57+ cell expansion in the patients chosen for sequencing.

The sequenced sample consisted of sorted CD4+, CD8+, or CD8+CD57+ T cells (not recorded which) from PBMCs. This clonotype was obtained from a human donor with aplastic anemia. This chain links TRBV11-3 with TRBJ1-1; the D is unclear. CDR3 protein: CASSFGSDTEAFF. The CDR3 DNA reads TGTGCCAGCAGCTTCGGGAGCGACACTGAAGCTTTCTTT.